Listed below are T cell receptor beta chains from one sample, sequenced in a study of T cells in Graves' hyperthyroidism and ophthalmopathy. MiXCR, run by TCRdb on the multiplex PCR reads, gives a single entry per CDR3 protein. This sample has roughly 500,000 distinct CDR3 sequences, with 15% to 20% found just once. Sample: blood. These receptors all stem from a woman aged 25 to 39 with Graves' ophthalmopathy. The CDR3 runs from the conserved cysteine through the conserved F or W. A D gene is named only where the DNA matches it firmly. Part of the rows lack a size; the others show once, few, many or a class for expanded clones.

CDR3 DNA | CDR3 protein | J gene | D gene | V gene | clone size
TGTGCCAGCAGCTTTAGCGGGAGTCCCCCGGCCTACGAGCAGTACTTC | CASSFSGSPPAYEQYF | TRBJ2-7 | TRBD2 | TRBV11-2 | few
TGCAGTGCTAGAGAGGGAACTCTCGCACAGATACGCAGTATGGCCCTGCAGTATTTT | CSAREGTLAQIRSMALQYF | TRBJ2-3 | NA | TRBV20-1 | NA
TGTGCCAGCGGGGCCTACGAGCAGTACTTC | CASGAYEQYF | TRBJ2-7 | NA | TRBV6-5 | many
TGTGCCACCAGCAGAGATACGATTGGGACCGGGGAGCTGTTTTTT | CATSRDTIGTGELFF | TRBJ2-2 | NA | TRBV15 | NA
TGTGCCAGCAAGCGGTCCCTTGGGGTCGGTGAGCAGTTCTTC | CASKRSLGVGEQFF | TRBJ2-1 | NA | TRBV6-1 | many
TGTGCCAGCAGCCAAGCGGGGGGTACCGGGGAGCTGTTTTTT | CASSQAGGTGELFF | TRBJ2-2 | NA | TRBV3-2 | NA
TGCAGTGCTAGAGATGATTACACTGAAGCTTTCTTT | CSARDDYTEAFF | TRBJ1-1 | NA | TRBV20-1 | many
TGTGCCAGCAGTTGGTCTAGCGACGCGAATGAGCAGTTCTTC | CASSWSSDANEQFF | TRBJ2-1 | NA | TRBV12-3/TRBV12-4 | many
TGCAGTGAGGGGGTTGGGGAGACCCAGTACTTC | CSEGVGETQYF | TRBJ2-5 | NA | TRBV20-1 | NA
TGTGCCAGCAGCTCCGGGACTAGTACGGAGACCCAGTACTTC | CASSSGTSTETQYF | TRBJ2-5 | TRBD2 | TRBV11-2 | NA
TGTGCCAGCAGCTTCGGGTGGGAGTACGAGCAGTACTTC | CASSFGWEYEQYF | TRBJ2-7 | NA | TRBV5-6 | many
TGTGCCAGCAGTCCGGACAGCGAAAGTGCCTATGGCTACACCTTC | CASSPDSESAYGYTF | TRBJ1-2 | NA | TRBV6-4 | many
TGTGCCAGCACGAACACCGGGGTTGGGAACACTGAAGCTTTCTTT | CASTNTGVGNTEAFF | TRBJ1-1 | NA | TRBV6-2/TRBV6-3 | many
TGTGCCAGCAGGTGGACAGCCCAAGAGACCCAGTACTTC | CASRWTAQETQYF | TRBJ2-5 | NA | TRBV12-3/TRBV12-4 | many
TGTGCCAGCAGTGACTCGGGACGAAAGCGGAATCAGCCCCAGCATTTT | CASSDSGRKRNQPQHF | TRBJ1-5 | NA | TRBV6-1 | many
TGCAGTGCTAGTGGCCCCCTAGCGGGAGGAGGATGGTACGAGCAGTACTTC | CSASGPLAGGGWYEQYF | TRBJ2-7 | TRBD2 | TRBV20-1 | many
TGTGCCAGCAGTAAACGGGTCGCTGGAAACACCATATATTTT | CASSKRVAGNTIYF | TRBJ1-3 | NA | TRBV6-2/TRBV6-3 | NA
TGTGCCAGCACCCGACAGGGTCCCTCTAGCACAGATACGCAGTATTTT | CASTRQGPSSTDTQYF | TRBJ2-3 | TRBD1 | TRBV12-3/TRBV12-4 | many
TGCGCCAGCAGCTTGGTAGGAGGGTCCCAGGGGTTCACCGGGGAGCTGTTTTTT | CASSLVGGSQGFTGELFF | TRBJ2-2 | NA | TRBV5-1 | many
TGTGCCAGCAGTGCCTGGACAGGGTCACCAGGGGCCAACGTCCTGACTTTC | CASSAWTGSPGANVLTF | TRBJ2-6 | TRBD1 | TRBV27 | few
TGCAGTGCTAGGGGAGCAAGACAGGGGGCGAGGTACAATGAGCAGTTCTTC | CSARGARQGARYNEQFF | TRBJ2-1 | TRBD1 | TRBV20-1 | NA
TGTGCCAGCAGCCCCGACAGGGCCGAGCAGTACTTC | CASSPDRAEQYF | TRBJ2-7 | TRBD1 | TRBV16 | many
TGTGCCAGCAGCGTAAATGTACGGGTTCCCCAAGAGACCCAGTACTTC | CASSVNVRVPQETQYF | TRBJ2-5 | NA | TRBV9 | few
TGCAGTGCTAGAGGCCCGGGGGAGAGCACAGATACGCAGTATTTT | CSARGPGESTDTQYF | TRBJ2-3 | NA | TRBV20-1 | NA
TGTGCCAGCAGCCACCGGCGGGAGCAGTACTTC | CASSHRREQYF | TRBJ2-7 | NA | TRBV7-2 | NA
TGTGCCAGCAGGGAGTTGGCGGGATCGGGACAGTTCTTC | CASRELAGSGQFF | TRBJ2-1 | NA | TRBV6-2/TRBV6-3 | many
TGCAGTGCTAGAGAACGGACAGGGAAGGGCGGGGAGCTGTTTTTT | CSARERTGKGGELFF | TRBJ2-2 | TRBD1 | TRBV20-1 | few
TGCGCCAGCAGCCAAGAATTAGTGGCAGGAGAGGGCTACACCTTC | CASSQELVAGEGYTF | TRBJ1-2 | NA | TRBV4-1 | few
TGTGCCTGGAGTGCAGCTGGCTCTGGAAACACCATATATTTT | CAWSAAGSGNTIYF | TRBJ1-3 | NA | TRBV30 | few
TGTGCCAGCAGTTTATTACGAGGGAACACTGAAGCTTTCTTT | CASSLLRGNTEAFF | TRBJ1-1 | NA | TRBV28 | NA
TGTGCCAGCAGCTTTTTCGCGACAGGGGCTAGGGAAAAACTGTTTTTT | CASSFFATGAREKLFF | TRBJ1-4 | TRBD1 | TRBV5-5 | few
TGTGCCAGCAGTTCGACAGGCAAAAACATTCAGTACTTC | CASSSTGKNIQYF | TRBJ2-4 | NA | TRBV12-3/TRBV12-4 | NA
TGTGCCAGCAGCGTGACATCGAACGCTGAAGCTTTCTTT | CASSVTSNAEAFF | TRBJ1-1 | NA | TRBV14 | NA
TGTGCCAGCAGCGTAGGGCTAGCGGGAGTGGAAGATACGCAGTATTTT | CASSVGLAGVEDTQYF | TRBJ2-3 | TRBD2 | TRBV9 | NA
TGTGCCAGCAGCTTGAATCCGATAGCAACTAATGAAAAACTGTTTTTT | CASSLNPIATNEKLFF | TRBJ1-4 | NA | TRBV7-8 | NA
TGTGCCAGCAGCGTAGGGCCGGGGATGAACACTGAAGCTTTCTTT | CASSVGPGMNTEAFF | TRBJ1-1 | NA | TRBV9 | NA
TGCGCCAGCAGCAGAACAGGGGCGGGGGCCAACGTCCTGACTTTC | CASSRTGAGANVLTF | TRBJ2-6 | TRBD1 | TRBV5-1 | many
TGTGCCAGTAGTCCGGGGCGGATAGCTTTCTTT | CASSPGRIAFF | TRBJ1-1 | NA | TRBV19 | many
TGTGCCAGCAGTGGGACAGGAGTGGCGGAGTACGAGCAGTACTTC | CASSGTGVAEYEQYF | TRBJ2-7 | TRBD1 | TRBV6-1 | NA